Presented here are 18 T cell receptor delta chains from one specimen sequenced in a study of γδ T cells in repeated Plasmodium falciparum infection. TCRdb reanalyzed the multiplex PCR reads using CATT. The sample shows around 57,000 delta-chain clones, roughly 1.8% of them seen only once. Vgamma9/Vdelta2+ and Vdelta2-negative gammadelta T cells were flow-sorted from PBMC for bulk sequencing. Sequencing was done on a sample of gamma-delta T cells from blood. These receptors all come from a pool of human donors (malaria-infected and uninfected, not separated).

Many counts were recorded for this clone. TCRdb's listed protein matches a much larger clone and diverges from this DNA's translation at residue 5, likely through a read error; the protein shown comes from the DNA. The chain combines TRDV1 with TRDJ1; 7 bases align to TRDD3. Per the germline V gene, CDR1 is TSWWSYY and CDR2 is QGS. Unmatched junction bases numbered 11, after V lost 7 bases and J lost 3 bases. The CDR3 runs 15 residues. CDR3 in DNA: TGTGCTCTTGAGGGGGACGGGGATAAGGCCGATAAACTCATCTTT. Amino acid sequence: CALEGDGDKADKLIF.

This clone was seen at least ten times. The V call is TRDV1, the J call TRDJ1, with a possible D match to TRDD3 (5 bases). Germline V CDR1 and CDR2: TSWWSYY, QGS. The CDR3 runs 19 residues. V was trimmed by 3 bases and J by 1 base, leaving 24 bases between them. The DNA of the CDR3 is TGTGCTCTTGGGGATCAGCTTCTAGCTTGCTTATGGGGCACCGATAAACTCATCTTT. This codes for CALGDQLLACLWGTDKLIF.

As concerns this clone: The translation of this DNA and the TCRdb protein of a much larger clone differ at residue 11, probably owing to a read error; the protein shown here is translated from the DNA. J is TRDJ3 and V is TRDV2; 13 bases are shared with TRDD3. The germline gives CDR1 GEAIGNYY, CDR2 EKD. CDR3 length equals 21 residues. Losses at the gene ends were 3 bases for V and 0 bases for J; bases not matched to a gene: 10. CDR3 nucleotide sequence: TGTGCCTGTGACTCCGTACTGGGGGATACGAAGAGCTCCTGGGACACCCGACAGATGTTTTTC. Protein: CACDSVLGDTKSSWDTRQMFF.

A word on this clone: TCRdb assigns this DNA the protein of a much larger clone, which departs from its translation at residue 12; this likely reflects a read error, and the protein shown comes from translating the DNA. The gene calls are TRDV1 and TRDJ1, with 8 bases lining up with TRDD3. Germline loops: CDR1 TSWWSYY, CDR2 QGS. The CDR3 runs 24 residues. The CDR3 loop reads CALGERPTSLTEGYAAGYTDKLIF. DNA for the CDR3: TGTGCTCTTGGGGAACGACCTACCTCGCTAACTGAGGGATACGCTGCCGGGTACACCGATAAACTCATTTTT.

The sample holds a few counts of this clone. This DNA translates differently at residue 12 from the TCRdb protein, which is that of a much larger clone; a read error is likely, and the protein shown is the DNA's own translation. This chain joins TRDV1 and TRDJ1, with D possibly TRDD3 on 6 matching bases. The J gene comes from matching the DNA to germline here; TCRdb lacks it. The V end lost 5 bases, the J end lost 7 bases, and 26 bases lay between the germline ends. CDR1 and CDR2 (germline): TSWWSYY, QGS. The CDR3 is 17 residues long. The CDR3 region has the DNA TGTGCTCTTGGGACTCCTAGTGTGTCGGGGGAGGGCGGTAAACTCATCTTT. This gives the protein CALGTPSVSGEGGKLIF.

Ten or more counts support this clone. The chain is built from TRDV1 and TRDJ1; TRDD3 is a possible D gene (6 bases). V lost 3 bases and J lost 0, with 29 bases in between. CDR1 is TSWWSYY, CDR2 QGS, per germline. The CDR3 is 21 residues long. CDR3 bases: TGTGCTCTTGGGGAGCTAGGGGCCCTCCGCGGGGGACTCTGGTACACCGATAAACTCATCTTT. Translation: CALGELGALRGGLWYTDKLIF.

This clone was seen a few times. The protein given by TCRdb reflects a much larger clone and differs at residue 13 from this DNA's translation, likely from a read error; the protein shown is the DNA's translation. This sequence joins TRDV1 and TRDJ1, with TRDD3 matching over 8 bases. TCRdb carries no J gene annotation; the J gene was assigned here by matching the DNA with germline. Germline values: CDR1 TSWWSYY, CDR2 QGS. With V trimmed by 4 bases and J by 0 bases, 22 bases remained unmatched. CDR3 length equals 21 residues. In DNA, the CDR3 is TGTGCTCTTGGGGCCCCCCCCGCTGAGTACTGGGGGGTGTCTTACACCGATAAACTCATCTTT. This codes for CALGAPPAEYWGVSYTDKLIF.

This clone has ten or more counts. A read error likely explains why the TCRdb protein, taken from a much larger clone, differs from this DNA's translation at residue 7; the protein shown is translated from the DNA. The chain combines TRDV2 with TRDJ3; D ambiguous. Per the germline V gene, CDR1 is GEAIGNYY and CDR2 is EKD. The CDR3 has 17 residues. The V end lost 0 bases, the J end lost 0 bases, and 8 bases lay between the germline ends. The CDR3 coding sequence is TGTGCCTGTGACACCTGGGAGAGCTCCTGGGACACCCGACAGATGTTTTTC. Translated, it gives CACDTWESSWDTRQMFF.

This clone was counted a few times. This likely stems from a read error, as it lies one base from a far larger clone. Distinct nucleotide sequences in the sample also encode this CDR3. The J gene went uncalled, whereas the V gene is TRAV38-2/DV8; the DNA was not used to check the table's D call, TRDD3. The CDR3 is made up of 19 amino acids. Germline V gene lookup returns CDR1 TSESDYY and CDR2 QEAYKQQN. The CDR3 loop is CAYRSAHWGIQFRADKLIF. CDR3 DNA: TGTGCTTATAGGAGCGCGCACTGGGGGATACAATTTAGGGCCGATAAACTCATCTTC.

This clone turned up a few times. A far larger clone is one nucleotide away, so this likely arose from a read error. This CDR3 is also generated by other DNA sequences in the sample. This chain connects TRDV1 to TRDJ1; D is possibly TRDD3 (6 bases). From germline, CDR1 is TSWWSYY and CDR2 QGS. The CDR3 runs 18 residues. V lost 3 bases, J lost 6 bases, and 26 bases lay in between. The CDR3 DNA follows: TGTGCTCTTGGGGACAGGGACGGAAGAGGGATAATCGGGTATAAACTCATCTTT. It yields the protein CALGDRDGRGIIGYKLIF.

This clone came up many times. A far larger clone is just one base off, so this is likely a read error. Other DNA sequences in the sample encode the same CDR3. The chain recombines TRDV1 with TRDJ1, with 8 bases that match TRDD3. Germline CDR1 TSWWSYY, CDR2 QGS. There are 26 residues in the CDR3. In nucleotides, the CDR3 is TGTGCTCTGGGGGAAGCTAAAGGTCTCCTGGGTACACAGACGATACTGGGGGCTGTTAACACCGATAAACTCATCTTT. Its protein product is CALGEAKGLLGTQTILGAVNTDKLIF.

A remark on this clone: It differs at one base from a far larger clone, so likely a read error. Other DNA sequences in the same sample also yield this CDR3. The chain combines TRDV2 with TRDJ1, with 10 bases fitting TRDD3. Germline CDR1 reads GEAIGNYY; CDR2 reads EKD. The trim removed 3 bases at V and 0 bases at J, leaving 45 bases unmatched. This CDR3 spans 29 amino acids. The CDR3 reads CACDPMRTDARSYDGGGDTRNQYTDKLIF. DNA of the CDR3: TGTGCCTGTGACCCTATGCGGACCGACGCCCGCTCCTACGACGGGGGGGGGGATACGCGAAACCAGTACACCGATAAACTCATCTTT.

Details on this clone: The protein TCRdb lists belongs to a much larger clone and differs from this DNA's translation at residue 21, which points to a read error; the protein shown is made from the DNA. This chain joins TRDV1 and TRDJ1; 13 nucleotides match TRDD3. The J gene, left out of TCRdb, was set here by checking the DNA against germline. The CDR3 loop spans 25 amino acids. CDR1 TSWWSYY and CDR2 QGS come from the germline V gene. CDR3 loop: CALGELGPWGYPLTTGGYETGKLIF. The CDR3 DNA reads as TGTGCTCTTGGGGAACTGGGCCCCTGGGGGTACCCGCTTACTACTGGGGGATACGAGACCGGTAAACTCATCTTT.

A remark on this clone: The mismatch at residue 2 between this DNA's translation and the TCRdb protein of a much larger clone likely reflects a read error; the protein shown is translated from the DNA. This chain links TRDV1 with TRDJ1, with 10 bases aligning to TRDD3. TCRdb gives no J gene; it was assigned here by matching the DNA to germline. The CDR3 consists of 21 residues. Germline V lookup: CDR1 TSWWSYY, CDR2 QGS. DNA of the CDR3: TGTTCTCTTGGGGAATGCCACCTAGACCGCGGGGGATACGGGTACACCGATAAACTCATCTTT. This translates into CSLGECHLDRGGYGYTDKLIF.

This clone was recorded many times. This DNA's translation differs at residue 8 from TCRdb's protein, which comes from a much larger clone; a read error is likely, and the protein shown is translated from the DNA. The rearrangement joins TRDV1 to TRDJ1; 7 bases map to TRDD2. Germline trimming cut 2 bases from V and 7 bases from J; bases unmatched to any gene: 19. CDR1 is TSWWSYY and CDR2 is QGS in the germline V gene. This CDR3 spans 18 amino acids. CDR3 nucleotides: TGTGCTCTTGGGGAAGCCTTCCTCCTCGACGGGAGAGGGGGTAAACTCATCTTT. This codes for CALGEAFLLDGRGGKLIF.

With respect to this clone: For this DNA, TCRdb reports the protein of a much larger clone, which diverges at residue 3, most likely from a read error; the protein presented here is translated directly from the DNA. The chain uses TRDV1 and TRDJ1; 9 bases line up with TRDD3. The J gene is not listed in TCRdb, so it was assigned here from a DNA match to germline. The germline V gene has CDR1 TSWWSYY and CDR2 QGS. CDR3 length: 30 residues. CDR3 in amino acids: CAPGEPPSGRTVNWGTPGASRSSYTDKLIF. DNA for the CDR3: TGTGCTCCTGGGGAACCTCCTTCCGGTCGGACTGTGAACTGGGGGACACCTGGGGCATCACGGAGTTCGTACACCGATAAACTCATCTTT.

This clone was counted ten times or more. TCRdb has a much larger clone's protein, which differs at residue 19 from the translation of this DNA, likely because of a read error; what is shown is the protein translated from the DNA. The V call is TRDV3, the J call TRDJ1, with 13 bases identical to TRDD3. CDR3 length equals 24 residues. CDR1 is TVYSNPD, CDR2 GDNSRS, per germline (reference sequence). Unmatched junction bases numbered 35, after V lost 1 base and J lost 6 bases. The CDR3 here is CAFIFHGPGRYYWGIRLGVNKLIF. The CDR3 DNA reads TGTGCCTTTATTTTTCACGGGCCGGGGCGCTATTACTGGGGGATACGCCTAGGAGTAAATAAACTCATCTTT.

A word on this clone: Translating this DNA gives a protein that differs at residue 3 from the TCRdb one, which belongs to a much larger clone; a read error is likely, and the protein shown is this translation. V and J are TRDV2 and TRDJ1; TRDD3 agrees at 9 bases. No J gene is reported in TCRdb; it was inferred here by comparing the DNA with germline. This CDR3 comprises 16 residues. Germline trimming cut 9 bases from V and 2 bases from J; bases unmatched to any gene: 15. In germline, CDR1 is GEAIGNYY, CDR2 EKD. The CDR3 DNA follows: TGTGCCCGTGGCCCGGGGATACGCGTGGTTACCGATAAACTCATCTTT. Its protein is CARGPGIRVVTDKLIF.